The source of this T cell receptor (beta chain) is a study of Graves' ophthalmopathy and Graves' hyperthyroidism. RNA transcripts were the source from which TCR beta CDR3 regions were amplified. Second-round multiplex PCR came after a first-round RT-PCR that employed HTBI primers. TCRdb reprocessed the multiplex PCR reads with MiXCR, giving one entry per CDR3 protein. The sample yields hundreds of thousands of distinct CDR3 sequences, about a fifth seen once. This clonotype has a count of ten or more. Source material: peripheral blood. This clonotype was obtained from a young woman with stable Graves' hyperthyroidism. Some clones in this sample may be carry-over from other donors' samples.

The CDR3 is CASIQTPGPGLYSNQPQHF. CDR3 coding DNA: TGTGCCAGCATCCAGACTCCGGGCCCCGGGCTATATAGCAATCAGCCCCAGCATTTT. J is TRBJ1-5 and V is TRBV28; D ambiguous. The V gene lost 7 bases and the J gene lost 0 bases, with 25 bases spanning the gap. Germline V gene lookup returns CDR1 MDHEN and CDR2 SYDVKM. The CDR3 spans 19 residues.